What follows describes a single T cell receptor beta chain. The antigen is undetermined. Only in-frame clones appear in the TCRdb table, and some are missing; sequencing was by immunoSEQ multiplex PCR. The sample yields roughly 150,000 clones, roughly 92% seen once. This entry belongs to a study of T cell responses to AZD1222 COVID-19 vaccine. General study findings and limits: A rise in Spike-specific TCR breadth and depth followed two AZD1222 doses.

Pooled in the analysis were second doses at about 4 or about 12 weeks. Between the trimmed V and J ends, which lost 3 bases and 5 bases, there was a span of 4 bases. Germline V gives CDR1 SEHNR, CDR2 FQNEAQ (reference sequence). The length of the CDR3 is 11 residues. This specimen was peripheral blood, taken 28 days after the second AZD1222 dose. The chain combines TRBV7-9 with TRBJ1-1; unclear D gene. The receptor was isolated from an adult who received the AZD1222 COVID-19 vaccine. CDR3 sequence: CASSLWTEAFF. CDR3 nucleotide sequence: TGTGCCAGCAGCTTGTGGACTGAAGCTTTCTTT.